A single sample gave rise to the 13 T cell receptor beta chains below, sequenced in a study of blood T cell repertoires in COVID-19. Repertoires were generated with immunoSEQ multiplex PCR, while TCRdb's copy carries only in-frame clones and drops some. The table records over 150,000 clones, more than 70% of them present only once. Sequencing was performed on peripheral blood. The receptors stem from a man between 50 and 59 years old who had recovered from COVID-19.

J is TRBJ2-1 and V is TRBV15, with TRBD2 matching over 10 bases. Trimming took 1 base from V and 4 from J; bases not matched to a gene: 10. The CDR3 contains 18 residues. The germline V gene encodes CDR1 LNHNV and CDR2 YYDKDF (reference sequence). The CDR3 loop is CATSRVKLAGTPYNEQFF. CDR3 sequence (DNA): TGTGCCACCAGCAGAGTCAAACTAGCGGGAACCCCTTACAATGAGCAGTTCTTC.

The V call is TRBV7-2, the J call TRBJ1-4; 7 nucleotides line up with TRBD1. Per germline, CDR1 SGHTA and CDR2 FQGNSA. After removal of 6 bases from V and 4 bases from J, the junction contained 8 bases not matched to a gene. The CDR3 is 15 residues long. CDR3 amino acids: CASSRQGGVNEKLFF. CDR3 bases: TGTGCCAGCAGTCGGCAGGGGGGTGTTAATGAAAAACTGTTTTTT.

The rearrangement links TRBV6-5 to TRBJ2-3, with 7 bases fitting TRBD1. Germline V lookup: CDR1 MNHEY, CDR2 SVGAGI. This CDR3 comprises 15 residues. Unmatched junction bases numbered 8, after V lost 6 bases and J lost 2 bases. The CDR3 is CASRVDRSTTDTQYF. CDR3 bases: TGTGCCAGCAGAGTGGACAGGTCAACCACAGATACGCAGTATTTT.

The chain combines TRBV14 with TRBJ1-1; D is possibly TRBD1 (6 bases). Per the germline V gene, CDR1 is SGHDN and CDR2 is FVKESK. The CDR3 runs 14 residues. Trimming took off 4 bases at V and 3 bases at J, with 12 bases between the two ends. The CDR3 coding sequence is TGTGCCAGCAGCCTGGCAGGGGCCTACACTGAAGCTTTCTTT. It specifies CASSLAGAYTEAFF.

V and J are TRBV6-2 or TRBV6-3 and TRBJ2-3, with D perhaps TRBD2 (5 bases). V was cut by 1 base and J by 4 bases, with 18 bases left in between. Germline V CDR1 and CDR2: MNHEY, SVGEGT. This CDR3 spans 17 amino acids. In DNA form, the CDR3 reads TGTGCCAGCAGTTACTACGGGCGCGGAGGTCGGGCAGATACGCAGTATTTT. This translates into CASSYYGRGGRADTQYF.

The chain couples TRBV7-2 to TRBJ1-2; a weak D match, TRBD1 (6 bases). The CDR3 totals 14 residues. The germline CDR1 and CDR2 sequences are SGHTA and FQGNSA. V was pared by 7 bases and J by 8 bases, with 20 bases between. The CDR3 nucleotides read TGTGCCAGCAACCCGGGACACGGAGGTGGGGGCTACACCTTC. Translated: CASNPGHGGGGYTF.

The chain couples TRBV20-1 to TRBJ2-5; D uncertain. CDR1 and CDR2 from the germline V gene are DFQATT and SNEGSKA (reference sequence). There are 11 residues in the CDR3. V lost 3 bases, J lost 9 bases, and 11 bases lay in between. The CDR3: CSASHHEAQYF. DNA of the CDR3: TGCAGTGCTAGTCACCACGAGGCCCAGTACTTC.

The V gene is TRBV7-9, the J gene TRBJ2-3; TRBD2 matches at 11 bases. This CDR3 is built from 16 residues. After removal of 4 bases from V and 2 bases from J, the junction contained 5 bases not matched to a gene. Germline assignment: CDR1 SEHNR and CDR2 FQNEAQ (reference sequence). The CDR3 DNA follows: TGTGCCAGCAGCTCCCTAGCGGGGGGTTACACAGATACGCAGTATTTT. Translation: CASSSLAGGYTDTQYF.

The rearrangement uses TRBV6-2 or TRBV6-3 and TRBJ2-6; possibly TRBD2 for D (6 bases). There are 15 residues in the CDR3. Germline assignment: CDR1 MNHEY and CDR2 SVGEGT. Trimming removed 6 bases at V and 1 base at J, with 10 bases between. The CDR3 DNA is TGTGCCAGCAGCCACGGGAGTTCTGGGGCCAACGTCCTGACTTTC. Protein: CASSHGSSGANVLTF.

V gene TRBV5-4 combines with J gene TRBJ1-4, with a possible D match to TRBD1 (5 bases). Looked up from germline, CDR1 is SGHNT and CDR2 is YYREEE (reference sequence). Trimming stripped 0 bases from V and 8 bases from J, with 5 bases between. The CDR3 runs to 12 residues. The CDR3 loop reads CASSLGQEKLFF. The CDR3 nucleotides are TGTGCCAGCAGCTTGGGACAGGAAAAACTGTTTTTT.

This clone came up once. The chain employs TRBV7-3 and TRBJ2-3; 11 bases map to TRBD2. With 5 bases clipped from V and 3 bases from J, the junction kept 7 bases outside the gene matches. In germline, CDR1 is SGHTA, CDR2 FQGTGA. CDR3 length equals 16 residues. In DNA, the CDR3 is TGTGCCAGCAGCCCCGTAGCGGGAGGGATGACAGATACGCAGTATTTT. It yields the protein CASSPVAGGMTDTQYF.

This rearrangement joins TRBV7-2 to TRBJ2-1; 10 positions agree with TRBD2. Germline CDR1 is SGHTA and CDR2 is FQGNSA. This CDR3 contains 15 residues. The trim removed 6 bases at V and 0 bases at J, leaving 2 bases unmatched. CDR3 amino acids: CASRSSGSSYNEQFF. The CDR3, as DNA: TGTGCCAGCAGGTCTAGCGGGAGCTCCTACAATGAGCAGTTCTTC. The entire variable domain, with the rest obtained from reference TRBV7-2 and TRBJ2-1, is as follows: GAGVSQSPSNKVTEKGKDVELRCDPISGHTALYWYRQSLGQGLEFLIYFQGNSAPDKSGLPSDRFSAERTGGSVSTLTIQRTQQEDSAVYLCASRSSGSSYNEQFFGPGTRLTVL.

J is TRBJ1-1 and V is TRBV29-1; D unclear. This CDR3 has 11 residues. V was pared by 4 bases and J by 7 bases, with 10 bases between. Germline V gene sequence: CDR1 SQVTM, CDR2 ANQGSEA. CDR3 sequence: CSVVGGGEAFF. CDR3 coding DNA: TGCAGCGTTGTCGGCGGCGGTGAAGCTTTCTTT.